Described below is a single T cell receptor beta chain sequence and its context. The target antigen is unknown. This sample stems from a study of response to subunit inactivated influenza vaccine. Whole-study findings and limits: Authors suggested few new T cells are recruited by each seasonal influenza vaccination.

Per germline, CDR1 LGHDT and CDR2 YNNKEL (reference sequence). V dropped 1 base and J dropped 1 base, with 8 bases sitting between them. The CDR3 contains 14 residues. Using its own MiXCR run on the RT-PCR reads, TCRdb lists one record per CDR3 protein. The sample has 450,000 to 700,000 distinct CDR3 sequences, less than 15% seen once. The clonotype originates from a man aged 45-65 years who received an inactivated influenza vaccine. J is TRBJ2-7 and V is TRBV3-1; D is uncertain. This specimen consisted of PBMCs from blood, obtained 11 to 12 days after vaccination. Here the CDR3 reads CASSQAGISYEQYF. CDR3 DNA: TGTGCCAGCAGCCAAGCTGGGATATCCTACGAGCAGTACTTC.